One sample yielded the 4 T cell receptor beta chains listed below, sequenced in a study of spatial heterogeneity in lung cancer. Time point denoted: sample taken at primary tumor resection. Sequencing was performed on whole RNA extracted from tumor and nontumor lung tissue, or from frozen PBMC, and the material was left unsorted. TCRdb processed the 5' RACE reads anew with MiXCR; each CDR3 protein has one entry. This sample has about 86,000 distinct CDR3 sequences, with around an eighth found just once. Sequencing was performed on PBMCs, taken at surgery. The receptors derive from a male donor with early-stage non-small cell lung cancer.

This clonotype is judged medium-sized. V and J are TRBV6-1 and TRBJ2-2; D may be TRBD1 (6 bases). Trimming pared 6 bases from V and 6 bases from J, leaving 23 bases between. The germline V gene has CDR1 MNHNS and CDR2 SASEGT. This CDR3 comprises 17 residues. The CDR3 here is CASSRPLRGPFAGELFF. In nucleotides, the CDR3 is TGTGCCAGCAGCCGACCGCTCAGGGGTCCCTTCGCCGGGGAGCTGTTTTTT.

The DNA of the CDR3 is TGTGCCAGCAGCCTCGGACCGACGGGTGGAATGAACACTGAAGCTTTCTTT. It codes for CASSLGPTGGMNTEAFF. This rearrangement joins TRBV7-3 to TRBJ1-1; D ambiguous. CDR3 length equals 17 residues. Trimming left V 5 bases short and J 0 bases short, with 19 bases between. In germline, CDR1 is SGHTA, CDR2 FQGTGA.

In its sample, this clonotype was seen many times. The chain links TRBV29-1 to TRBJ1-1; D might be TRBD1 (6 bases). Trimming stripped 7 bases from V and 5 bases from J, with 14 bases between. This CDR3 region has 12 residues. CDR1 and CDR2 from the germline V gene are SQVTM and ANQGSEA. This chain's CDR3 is CSATGGGTEAFF. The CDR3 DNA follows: TGCAGCGCAACGGGGGGCGGAACTGAAGCTTTCTTT.

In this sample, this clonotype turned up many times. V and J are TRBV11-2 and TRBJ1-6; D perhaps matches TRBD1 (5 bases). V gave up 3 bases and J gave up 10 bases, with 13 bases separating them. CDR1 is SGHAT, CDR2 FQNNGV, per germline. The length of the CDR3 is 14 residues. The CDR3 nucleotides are TGTGCCAGCAGCTTCTCCGGGAAGGGGTCACCCCTCCACTTT. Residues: CASSFSGKGSPLHF.